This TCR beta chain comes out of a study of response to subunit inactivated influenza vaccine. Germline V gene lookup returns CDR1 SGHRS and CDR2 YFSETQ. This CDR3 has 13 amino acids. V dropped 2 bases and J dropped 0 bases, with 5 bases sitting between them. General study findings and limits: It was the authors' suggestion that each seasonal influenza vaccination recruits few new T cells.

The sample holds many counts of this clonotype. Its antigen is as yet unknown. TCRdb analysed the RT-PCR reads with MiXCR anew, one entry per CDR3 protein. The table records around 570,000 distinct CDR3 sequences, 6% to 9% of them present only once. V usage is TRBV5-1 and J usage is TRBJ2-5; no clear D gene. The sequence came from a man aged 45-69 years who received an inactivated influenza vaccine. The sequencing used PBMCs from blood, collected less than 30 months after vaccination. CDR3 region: CASSLTNQETQYF. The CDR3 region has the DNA TGCGCCAGCAGCTTAACTAACCAAGAGACCCAGTACTTC.